Listed below are T cell receptor beta chains from one sample, sequenced in a study. TCRdb re-derived calls from the 5' RACE reads in MiXCR, one entry per CDR3 protein. The repertoire holds approximately 42,000 distinct CDR3 sequences, with roughly 27% as singletons. The sequenced sample consisted of memory CD4+ T cells sorted from a lymph node. These receptors all come from a female donor with breast cancer. CDR3s include the opening cysteine and the closing phenylalanine or tryptophan. The order of the fields is J gene, clone size, D gene, V gene, CDR3 DNA, CDR3 protein. D genes are given only for firm matches. Clone size appears in some rows only: once, few, many, or a class for an expanded clone.

>TRBJ1-1|-|-|TRBV29-1
TGCAGCGTACAGACATCCGGGGGGAGAGGCACTGAAGCTTTCTTT
CSVQTSGGRGTEAFF
>TRBJ1-1|-|-|TRBV20-1
TGCAGTGCTAGGGCAGACCCTGAAGCTTTCTTT
CSARADPEAFF
>TRBJ2-1|-|TRBD1|TRBV10-3
TGTGTCGCTCAGAGGGACAGGGCAAATGAGCAGTTCTTC
CVAQRDRANEQFF
>TRBJ2-1|-|TRBD2|TRBV18
TGTGCCAGCTCACCAACAAGCGGGAGAGGGTCCAATGAGCAGTTCTTC
CASSPTSGRGSNEQFF
>TRBJ2-7|few|-|TRBV6-1
TGTGCCAGCAGTGAATCAGCAGCTAGTTTCTCCTACGAGCAGTACTTC
CASSESAASFSYEQYF
>TRBJ2-7|few|-|TRBV27
TGTGCCAGCAGTTCCACCCGGGGGGCTAGAACCTACGAGCAGTACTTC
CASSSTRGARTYEQYF
>TRBJ2-5|-|-|TRBV6-5
TGTGCCAGTCGCCCCCGGGGCCTCCAAGGGACCCAGTACTTC
CASRPRGLQGTQYF
>TRBJ2-6|-|-|TRBV20-1
TGCAGTGCTACAGGGGACTACCCTGGGGCCAACGTCCTGACTTTC
CSATGDYPGANVLTF
>TRBJ1-1|once|TRBD1|TRBV6-5
TGTGCCAGCAGTCACCGACAGGGAGGGGAGAACACTGAAGCTTTCTTT
CASSHRQGGENTEAFF
>TRBJ2-7|-|TRBD1|TRBV4-2
TGTGCCAGCAGCCAAGATCCTAAAACAGGGGATCGGTACGAGCAGTACTTC
CASSQDPKTGDRYEQYF
>TRBJ2-3|few|-|TRBV5-1
TGCGCCAGCAGCTTGGACGGACTCAGCCGGGCAGATACGCAGTATTTT
CASSLDGLSRADTQYF
>TRBJ2-7|few|-|TRBV28
TGTGCCAGCACACAACACGGAGGCAGCCACTTC
CASTQHGGSHF
>TRBJ1-2|many|TRBD1|TRBV20-1
TGCAGTGCTAGAAAACCGGGACAGGGGGCGAAGGGCTACACCTTC
CSARKPGQGAKGYTF
>TRBJ1-5|-|TRBD1|TRBV20-1
TGCAGTGCTGGACAGGGCCTTGGCAATCAGCCCCAGCATTTT
CSAGQGLGNQPQHF
>TRBJ2-2|few|TRBD1|TRBV7-2
TGTGCCAGCAGCAAGGACAGGCCCCTCGCGAACACCGGGGAGCTGTTTTTT
CASSKDRPLANTGELFF
>TRBJ2-7|few|-|TRBV7-9
TGTGCCAGCAGCTTATCTTCAGGGTCCCACTACGAGCAGTACTTC
CASSLSSGSHYEQYF
>TRBJ2-7|few|-|TRBV5-1
TGCGCCAGCAGCTTGGAGCCCTACGAGCAGTACTTC
CASSLEPYEQYF
>TRBJ2-6|many|-|TRBV27
TGTGCCAGCAGTGGCCTGGACGTCTCTGGGGCCAACGTCCTGACTTTC
CASSGLDVSGANVLTF
>TRBJ2-3|-|-|TRBV30
TGTGCCTGGAGGAACGTCAGAAGGTTCACAGATACGCAGTATTTT
CAWRNVRRFTDTQYF
>TRBJ2-7|-|-|TRBV27
TGTGCCAGCAGACGGGACCCATACGAGCAGTACTTC
CASRRDPYEQYF
>TRBJ2-1|many|TRBD1|TRBV12-3/TRBV12-4
TGTGCCAGCAGTTTAGAGACAGGGGGCCGCAATGAGCAGTTCTTC
CASSLETGGRNEQFF
>TRBJ2-1|-|-|TRBV14
TGTGCCAGCAGCCATCCCCCGAGCTCCTACAATGAGCAGTTCTTC
CASSHPPSSYNEQFF
>TRBJ2-5|-|TRBD2|TRBV29-1
TGCAGCGTTGGGGATAGCGGGAGTATGTGGAGGGAGACCCAGTACTTC
CSVGDSGSMWRETQYF
>TRBJ2-7|-|-|TRBV4-2
TGTGCCAGCAGCCCCCTGTTCAGGGAATACGAGCAGTACTTC
CASSPLFREYEQYF
>TRBJ2-2|few|-|TRBV2
TGTGCCAGCAACTCGGGGCCCGGGGAGCTGTTTTTT
CASNSGPGELFF
>TRBJ2-1|few|TRBD2|TRBV9
TGTGCCAGCAGCGCGAGCGGGAGCAGTGGCGATGAGCAGTTCTTC
CASSASGSSGDEQFF
>TRBJ2-2|-|-|TRBV12-3/TRBV12-4
TGTGCCAGCACTCCCACCTTAGGGGAGCTGTTTTTT
CASTPTLGELFF
>TRBJ1-2|-|-|TRBV7-9
TGTGCCAGCAGCCCCCTGGGGGATGTTGGCTTAGGCTACACCTTC
CASSPLGDVGLGYTF
>TRBJ2-7|-|-|TRBV24-1
TGTGCCACCAGTGCCGCCCTCTCCCCCTACGAGCAGTACTTC
CATSAALSPYEQYF
>TRBJ1-1|few|-|TRBV20-1
TGCAGTGCTAGTAGCCCCGGTTTACGGGCTTTCTTT
CSASSPGLRAFF
>TRBJ2-3|-|TRBD1|TRBV7-3
TGTGCCAGCAGCTTATTCCCCAGGGGGTTAAGCACAGATACGCAGTATTTT
CASSLFPRGLSTDTQYF
>TRBJ1-5|-|-|TRBV28
TGTGCCAGCAGTTTTAAGCCCCAGCATTTT
CASSFKPQHF
>TRBJ2-1|-|TRBD1|TRBV6-5
TGTGCCAGCAGTTACACAGGGGGCTCCTACAATGAGCAGTTCTTC
CASSYTGGSYNEQFF
>TRBJ1-5|-|-|TRBV9
TGTGCCAGCAGCGTAGCGGGCAATCAGCCCCAGCATTTT
CASSVAGNQPQHF
>TRBJ1-2|-|TRBD1|TRBV25-1
TGTGCCGGCAGTGAGGGGACAGGGAACTATGGCTACACCTTC
CAGSEGTGNYGYTF
>TRBJ2-5|-|-|TRBV5-1
TGCGCCAGCAGCATCGGACCGGGGGCCGGCAAACCCCAAGAGACCCAGTACTTC
CASSIGPGAGKPQETQYF
>TRBJ1-2|-|TRBD1|TRBV6-2/TRBV6-3
TGTGCCAGCAGTTACACAGGGGATGGAGGCTACACCTTC
CASSYTGDGGYTF
>TRBJ1-1|-|TRBD1|TRBV6-5
TGTGCCAGCAGTTACTTTACAGGGGGGGGGCACACTGAAGCTTTCTTT
CASSYFTGGGHTEAFF
>TRBJ2-7|few|TRBD2|TRBV20-1
TGCAGTGCCCGCGGACTAGCGGGGGCCTACGAGCAGTACTTC
CSARGLAGAYEQYF
>TRBJ2-1|few|-|TRBV21-1
TGTGCCAGCAGGGACGGGACTAGCGGGAGAATTTCCTACAATGAGCAGTTCTTC
CASRDGTSGRISYNEQFF
>TRBJ2-3|few|TRBD2|TRBV4-2
TGTGCCAGCAGCCAGGCCTCGTGGGCTAGCGGTCCCACAGATACGCAGTATTTT
CASSQASWASGPTDTQYF
>TRBJ2-1|-|-|TRBV7-2
TGTGCCAGCATTCTCTACTACAATGAGCAGTTCTTC
CASILYYNEQFF
>TRBJ1-5|-|-|TRBV12-3/TRBV12-4
TGTGCCAGCAGGCATTTCGGAGACAGCGGCAATCAGCCCCAGCATTTT
CASRHFGDSGNQPQHF
>TRBJ2-4|-|TRBD2|TRBV7-3
TGTGCCAGCAGCCCCTCGGGTAGCGGGGGGCTAGCCAAAAACATGCAGTACTTC
CASSPSGSGGLAKNMQYF
>TRBJ2-1|few|-|TRBV11-2
TGTGCCAGCAGCTCAGCGGCTAAAAGCAATGAGCAGTTCTTC
CASSSAAKSNEQFF
>TRBJ2-7|many|-|TRBV5-1
TGCGCCAGCAGCTTGGCCGGAGACAACGCCTACGAGCAGTACTTC
CASSLAGDNAYEQYF
>TRBJ1-1|medium-sized|TRBD1|TRBV5-1
TGCGCCAGCCGGACAGGGCAGAACACTGAAGCTTTCTTT
CASRTGQNTEAFF
>TRBJ2-3|once|-|TRBV5-1
TGCGCCAGCAGCTTGGCCCCGGGGTCCACAGATACGCAGTATTTT
CASSLAPGSTDTQYF
>TRBJ1-1|-|-|TRBV12-3/TRBV12-4
TGTGCCAGCAGTGCTCAGGTCTTTGAAGCTTTCTTT
CASSAQVFEAFF
>TRBJ2-5|few|-|TRBV21-1
TGTGCCAGCACCCGATTAACCGGGTACCAAGAGACCCAGTACTTC
CASTRLTGYQETQYF
>TRBJ1-5|few|-|TRBV6-6
TGTGCCAGCAGTGTACAGGGTGGGCAGCCCCAGCATTTT
CASSVQGGQPQHF
>TRBJ2-1|few|TRBD2|TRBV5-5
TGTGCCAGCAGCCTGAAGACTAGCCGGGGCGATGAGCAGTTCTTC
CASSLKTSRGDEQFF
>TRBJ2-3|many|TRBD2|TRBV7-3
TGTGCCAGCAGCTCTAGCGGGGGCACAGATACGCAGTATTTT
CASSSSGGTDTQYF
>TRBJ2-3|-|TRBD2|TRBV7-9
TGTGCCAGCGGCTCCGGGACTAGCGGCAACACAGATACGCAGTATTTT
CASGSGTSGNTDTQYF
>TRBJ2-1|few|-|TRBV5-1
TGCGCCAGCAGCTTGGTCTTCGGGCATGAGCAGTTCTTC
CASSLVFGHEQFF
>TRBJ1-4|few|-|TRBV12-3/TRBV12-4
TGTGCCAGCAGTTTTGGGGCGGGTGAAAAACTGTTTTTT
CASSFGAGEKLFF